Below, one T cell receptor beta chain is given with its context. Per the original methods: For nucleated cells, counts were estimated from reference gene primer amplification. Profiled with immunoSEQ multiplex PCR; TCRdb holds only in-frame clones, not every one. Clonal size and the V and J genes are those of that table, whereas D and trimming came from the DNA. The sample includes some 200,000 clones, roughly 80% of them seen just once. This CDR3 spans 13 amino acids. The V gene lost 3 bases and the J gene lost 3 bases, with 9 bases spanning the gap. This specimen belongs to a study of blood T cell repertoires in COVID-19. Study context: PBMCs, B-cell-depleted T cells, or T cells were the source of the cDNA or gDNA that made up the material.

Sequencing input: PBMCs or T cells enriched from blood (not recorded which). The V and J genes are TRBV12-3 or TRBV12-4 and TRBJ2-7; a weak D match, TRBD2 (5 bases). This clonotype originated in a woman between 45 and 65 years old who had recovered from COVID-19. The CDR3 reads CASSFSAIYEQYF. The CDR3 DNA reads TGTGCCAGCAGTTTTAGCGCCATCTACGAGCAGTACTTC.